Presented here are 30 T cell receptor beta chains from one specimen sequenced in a study of cytomegalovirus exposure and HLA in healthy donors. Produced via immunoSEQ multiplex PCR; TCRdb's table is partial and in-frame only. This repertoire shows about 97,000 clones, approximately 94% found once; its top ten account for roughly 0.9%. The sample comprised PBMCs. Receptor source: a woman between 18 and 29 years old in good health and CMV-seronegative.

The V gene is TRBV6-5, the J gene TRBJ1-5; possibly TRBD1 for D (6 bases). Per the germline V gene, CDR1 is MNHEY and CDR2 is SVGAGI. V was shortened by 6 bases and J by 0 bases, with 9 bases between the two germline ends. CDR3 size: 14 residues. CDR3 nucleotide sequence: TGTGCCAGCAGCCAGGGGTATAGCAATCAGCCCCAGCATTTT. It is translated as CASSQGYSNQPQHF.

The chain combines TRBV5-1 with TRBJ1-2; 8 nucleotides agree with TRBD1. With V trimmed by 4 bases and J by 1 base, 9 bases remained unmatched. This CDR3 comprises 16 residues. Per the germline V gene, CDR1 is SGHRS and CDR2 is YFSETQ. The CDR3 spells CASSAWTGLDNYGYTF. In DNA, the CDR3 is TGCGCCAGCAGCGCCTGGACAGGGCTTGATAACTATGGCTACACCTTC.

This clone turned up a few times. The rearrangement uses TRBV25-1 and TRBJ1-1; D gene uncertain. The V end was cut by 1 base, the J end by 6 bases, with 3 bases between. The CDR3 is 11 residues long. The germline V gene encodes CDR1 MGHDK and CDR2 SYGVNS. For the CDR3, the DNA is TGTGCCAGCAGTGAATTCGCTGAAGCTTTCTTT. It codes for CASSEFAEAFF.

J is TRBJ1-5 and V is TRBV25-1; 9 nucleotides match TRBD1. This CDR3 comprises 14 residues. Germline loops: CDR1 MGHDK, CDR2 SYGVNS. Trimming removed 5 bases from V and 4 bases from J; junction bases left unmatched: 3. The CDR3 region is CASSTGTGNQPQHF. CDR3 bases: TGTGCCAGCAGTACCGGGACAGGGAATCAGCCCCAGCATTTT.

V is TRBV13 and J is TRBJ2-7; maybe TRBD1 (6 bases). The CDR3 is made up of 14 amino acids. The germline V gene encodes CDR1 PRHDT and CDR2 FYEKMQ (reference sequence). Trimming left V 5 bases short and J 3 bases short, with 14 bases between. The CDR3 DNA is TGTGCCAGCAGCCCCCGTTCAGGGGACTACGAGCAGTACTTC. It is translated as CASSPRSGDYEQYF.

The V and J genes are TRBV5-4 and TRBJ2-7, with 10 bases fitting TRBD2. This CDR3 comprises 16 residues. The germline V gene encodes CDR1 SGHNT and CDR2 YYREEE (reference sequence). After removal of 3 bases from V and 1 base from J, the junction contained 7 bases not matched to a gene. Here the CDR3 reads CASSSIAGGISYEQYF. The CDR3 region has the DNA TGTGCCAGCAGCTCCATAGCGGGAGGAATATCCTACGAGCAGTACTTC.

The rearrangement uses TRBV18 and TRBJ2-7, with TRBD2 matching over 9 bases. V shed 3 bases and J 3 bases; nucleotides not matched to a gene: 3. From germline, CDR1 is KGHSH and CDR2 LQKENI. The CDR3 extends over 14 amino acids. CDR3 sequence reads: CASSPGSGGYEQYF. For the CDR3, the DNA is TGTGCCAGCTCACCGGGTAGCGGGGGCTACGAGCAGTACTTC.

The chain uses TRBV6-6 and TRBJ1-1, with TRBD1 as a possible D gene (5 bases). Trimming left V 6 bases short and J 0 bases short, with 11 bases between. Germline-derived CDR1 and CDR2 are MNHNY and SVGAGI (reference sequence). The CDR3 has 14 amino acids. CDR3 protein: CASRPGLVNTEAFF. The CDR3 DNA reads as TGTGCCAGCAGACCAGGGTTGGTGAACACTGAAGCTTTCTTT.

The genes are TRBV25-1 and TRBJ2-1; TRBD1 aligns across 7 bases. This CDR3 is built from 13 residues. V gave up 7 bases and J gave up 4 bases; unmatched junction bases: 4. In germline, CDR1 is MGHDK, CDR2 SYGVNS. In DNA, the CDR3 is TGTGCCAGCACCCGGGACAGTTACAATGAGCAGTTCTTC. The encoded protein is CASTRDSYNEQFF.

This clone was detected only once. The rearrangement uses TRBV11-2 and TRBJ2-5, with 10 bases matching TRBD2. The J call may be in error: the DNA end matches TRBJ2-7 better. CDR1 is SGHAT, CDR2 FQNNGV, per germline. The CDR3 runs 15 residues. CDR3 amino acids: CASMGLAGGHYEQYF. The DNA for the CDR3 is TGTGCCAGCATGGGTTTAGCGGGAGGACACTACGAGCAGTACTTC.

The genes are TRBV18 and TRBJ2-4; perhaps TRBD1 as D (5 bases). Germline assignment: CDR1 KGHSH and CDR2 LQKENI. The V and J ends lost 0 bases and 2 bases respectively, with 8 bases between them. This CDR3 contains 15 residues. The CDR3 region is CASSPPQGTKNIQYF. The DNA of the CDR3 is TGTGCCAGCTCACCACCTCAGGGTACCAAAAACATTCAGTACTTC.

V gene TRBV9 combines with J gene TRBJ2-5; D is unresolved. The CDR3 has 12 amino acids. With 10 bases removed from V and 5 bases from J, the gap between germline ends came to 15 bases. Germline CDR1 is SGDLS and CDR2 is YYNGEE. CDR3 loop: CAQWWVGETQYF. Written as DNA, the CDR3 is TGTGCCCAGTGGTGGGTGGGCGAGACCCAGTACTTC.

The chain joins TRBV7-2 to TRBJ2-7, with TRBD2 matching over 11 bases. The CDR3 spans 16 residues. The V segment lost 4 bases and the J segment 4 bases; nucleotides outside the gene matches: 9. Germline CDR1 reads SGHTA; CDR2 reads FQGNSA. The CDR3 sequence: CASSYSGRAIKYEQYF. The CDR3 DNA follows: TGTGCCAGCAGCTATAGCGGGAGGGCCATCAAGTACGAGCAGTACTTC.

The chain joins TRBV19 to TRBJ2-1; 7 nucleotides agree with TRBD1. With V trimmed by 5 bases and J by 6 bases, 10 bases remained unmatched. The CDR3 consists of 15 residues. Germline CDR1 reads LNHDA; CDR2 reads SQIVND (reference sequence). Here the CDR3 reads CASSSRQGVFNEQFF. The CDR3 nucleotides are TGTGCCAGTAGTTCCCGACAGGGCGTTTTCAATGAGCAGTTCTTC.

The rearrangement uses TRBV5-1 and TRBJ2-5, with 11 nucleotides matching TRBD2. This CDR3 has 15 amino acids. Germline V gives CDR1 SGHRS, CDR2 YFSETQ. V dropped 0 bases and J dropped 5; count of bases not matched to a gene: 3. In nucleotides, the CDR3 is TGCGCCAGCAGCTTGGAACTAGCGGGAGTGGAGACCCAGTACTTC. Its protein is CASSLELAGVETQYF.

The V call is TRBV19, the J call TRBJ1-5; D unclear. Germline V gene sequence: CDR1 LNHDA, CDR2 SQIVND (reference sequence). The CDR3 has 15 residues. The V and J ends lost 5 bases and 5 bases respectively, with 16 bases between them. The CDR3, as DNA: TGTGCCAGTAGTGCGGGAGGGATATTTTATCAGCCCCAGCATTTT. Translated, it gives CASSAGGIFYQPQHF.

This chain joins TRBV4-3 and TRBJ1-1; TRBD1 aligns across 8 bases. Trimming took 3 bases from V and 1 from J; bases not matched to a gene: 4. Germline CDR1 and CDR2: LGHNA and YSLEER. The CDR3 is made up of 15 amino acids. The CDR3 region is CASSQADRENTEAFF. The CDR3 DNA sequence: TGCGCCAGCAGCCAGGCGGACAGGGAGAACACTGAAGCTTTCTTT.

The CDR3 sequence is CASIGQGAGANVLTF. The DNA for the CDR3 is TGTGCCAGCATTGGACAGGGAGCTGGGGCCAACGTCCTGACTTTC. The genes are TRBV25-1 and TRBJ2-6; TRBD1 aligns across 8 bases. The CDR3 covers 15 residues. In germline, CDR1 is MGHDK, CDR2 SYGVNS. Trimming removed 7 bases from V and 2 bases from J; junction bases left unmatched: 4.

This chain uses TRBV27 with TRBJ2-4; D call uncertain. This CDR3 has 13 residues. Germline CDR1 is MNHEY and CDR2 is SMNVEV (reference sequence). Trimming took 7 bases from V and 0 from J, leaving 7 bases between them. CDR3 loop: CASMSLAKNIQYF. The CDR3 DNA reads TGTGCCAGCATGTCTCTAGCCAAAAACATTCAGTACTTC.

The chain has TRBV7-2 and TRBJ2-1; TRBD2 matches 9 bases. V lost 5 bases, J lost 3 bases, and 8 bases stayed unmatched. Germline V gene data show CDR1 as SGHTA and CDR2 as FQGNSA. The CDR3 runs 16 residues. The CDR3 loop is CASSTYSGGNYNEQFF. CDR3 in DNA: TGTGCCAGCAGCACCTATAGCGGGGGCAACTACAATGAGCAGTTCTTC.

The chain links TRBV7-3 to TRBJ2-5, with D possibly being TRBD2 (7 bases). Germline V gene data show CDR1 as SGHTA and CDR2 as FQGTGA. There are 16 residues in the CDR3. V lost 5 bases and J 5 bases, leaving 21 bases between the germline ends. The CDR3 bases are TGTGCCAGCAGCCCCTTGGGTGCGGGGGCGCAGGAGACCCAGTACTTC. Amino acids: CASSPLGAGAQETQYF.

The V call is TRBV19, the J call TRBJ1-4; D is ambiguous. The CDR3 contains 14 residues. Trimming removed 4 bases from V and 0 bases from J, with 6 bases in between. Germline V gene data show CDR1 as LNHDA and CDR2 as SQIVND (reference sequence). The CDR3 sequence: CASSNAATNEKLFF. The CDR3 coding sequence is TGTGCCAGTAGTAATGCAGCAACTAATGAAAAACTGTTTTTT.

V gene TRBV6-1 combines with J gene TRBJ2-3, with 8 bases lining up with TRBD1. Germline CDR1 reads MNHNS; CDR2 reads SASEGT. V lost 6 bases to trimming and J lost 2 bases; unmatched junction nucleotides: 7. This CDR3 region has 15 residues. The CDR3 sequence: CASSRRTGITDTQYF. For the CDR3, the DNA is TGTGCCAGCAGCCGAAGGACAGGGATCACAGATACGCAGTATTTT.

The V and J genes are TRBV7-2 and TRBJ2-1, with D tentatively TRBD2 (6 bases). CDR1 is SGHTA and CDR2 is FQGNSA in the germline V gene. The ends were cut back, 1 base at V and 3 bases at J, with 10 bases in the middle. The CDR3 contains 15 residues. The CDR3 coding sequence is TGTGCCAGCAGCTTAGAACTAGCTTACTACAATGAGCAGTTCTTC. Translated, it gives CASSLELAYYNEQFF.

This clone was found a few times. This chain links TRBV2 with TRBJ2-3; no clear D gene. The CDR3 covers 12 residues. Germline-derived CDR1 and CDR2 are SNHLY and FYNNEI. V was clipped by 8 bases and J by 2 bases, with 8 bases between them. The CDR3, as DNA: TGTGCCAGCGGCAGATACACAGATACGCAGTATTTT. It codes for CASGRYTDTQYF.

The count of this clone is one. This chain links TRBV2 with TRBJ1-1, with 10 bases that match TRBD1. V trimming: 9 bases; J trimming: 3 bases; junction bases outside the gene matches: 4. Germline lookup yields CDR1 SNHLY and CDR2 FYNNEI. The CDR3 contains 13 residues. The DNA for the CDR3 is TGTGCCAGTGTCGGGACAGGGGACACTGAAGCTTTCTTT. It is translated as CASVGTGDTEAFF. Supplemented by reference TRBV2 and TRBJ1-1, the full variable domain reads EPEVTQTPSHQVTQMGQEVILRCVPISNHLYFYWYRQILGQKVEFLVSFYNNEISEKSEIFDDQFSVERPDGSNFTLKIRSTKLEDSAMYFCASVGTGDTEAFFGQGTRLTVV.

In DNA form, the CDR3 reads TGCGCCAGCAGCCGGGAAGTCAAGGACAGGGGTATGGCTTTCTTT. As protein: CASSREVKDRGMAFF. The chain carries TRBV4-3 and TRBJ1-1, with TRBD1 identical over 9 bases. Germline CDR1 is LGHNA and CDR2 is YSLEER. The CDR3 spans 15 residues. V lost 4 bases to trimming and J lost 11 bases; unmatched junction nucleotides: 14.

The chain carries TRBV25-1 and TRBJ2-1; D remains unclear. Between the trimmed V and J ends, which lost 7 bases and 7 bases, there was a span of 5 bases. This CDR3 comprises 10 residues. CDR1 MGHDK and CDR2 SYGVNS come from the germline V gene. The CDR3 sequence: CASTGNEQFF. The CDR3 DNA follows: TGTGCCAGCACCGGGAATGAGCAGTTCTTC.

The chain combines TRBV4-1 with TRBJ2-7; 8 nucleotides align to TRBD1. Germline CDR1 is MGHRA and CDR2 is YSYEKL. The CDR3 contains 14 residues. V lost 5 bases and J lost 5; bases outside the gene matches: 8. CDR3 protein: CASSSRQGPNEQYF. In DNA form, the CDR3 reads TGCGCCAGCAGCTCCCGACAGGGGCCTAACGAGCAGTACTTC.

The chain couples TRBV18 to TRBJ1-2, with 8 bases that match TRBD1. Germline CDR1 and CDR2: KGHSH and LQKENI. The CDR3 has 14 residues. J gave up 3 bases and V 4 bases, and 4 bases lay outside the gene matches. The DNA of the CDR3 is TGTGCCAGCTCACTGACAGGGGATGACTATGGCTACACCTTC. It codes for CASSLTGDDYGYTF.